The 4 T cell receptor beta chains in this list originate from one sample, sequenced in a study of patients and donors after allogeneic stem cell transplantation. TCRdb passed the RT-PCR reads through MiXCR, listing each CDR3 protein once. This sample has a few hundred thousand distinct CDR3 sequences, with approximately 14% found just once. The sample comprised blood, either unsorted or a sorted T cell fraction (not recorded which). Source of these receptors: a human donor who was either an allogeneic HSCT recipient or a stem cell or donor lymphocyte infusion donor (not recorded which). It is not recorded whose cells these are; they may come from a transplant donor.

This clonotype was counted between two and nine times. This chain connects TRBV5-1 to TRBJ1-6; 10 nucleotides line up with TRBD1. The CDR3 has 15 amino acids. J gave up 5 bases and V 4 bases, and 3 bases lay outside the gene matches. CDR1 is SGHRS and CDR2 is YFSETQ in the germline V gene. The CDR3 here is CASSVGTGDNSPLHF. The CDR3 region has the DNA TGCGCCAGCAGCGTAGGGACAGGGGATAATTCACCCCTCCACTTT.

This clonotype was observed a few times. The J gene is TRBJ2-7, the V gene TRBV7-6; 8 nucleotides line up with TRBD2. J gave up 2 bases and V 1 base, and 7 bases lay outside the gene matches. This CDR3 has 16 amino acids. CDR1 and CDR2 from the germline V gene are SGHVS and FNYEAQ. CDR3 DNA: TGTGCCAGCAGCTTAGGGCTAGCGGGTGGTGCCTACGAGCAGTACTTC. The encoded protein is CASSLGLAGGAYEQYF.

This clonotype was counted only a few times. The chain has TRBV7-9 and TRBJ1-2; the match to TRBD1 covers 8 bases. Unmatched junction bases numbered 9, after V lost 6 bases and J lost 6 bases. The CDR3 is 14 amino acids. Per the germline V gene, CDR1 is SEHNR and CDR2 is FQNEAQ (reference sequence). Here the CDR3 reads CASSSWTGLDGYTF. CDR3 in DNA: TGTGCCAGCAGTTCCTGGACAGGGCTGGATGGCTACACCTTC.

The chain joins TRBV5-1 to TRBJ2-2; 7 bases fit TRBD1. In germline, CDR1 is SGHRS, CDR2 YFSETQ. Losses at the gene ends were 4 bases for V and 2 bases for J; bases not matched to a gene: 11. This CDR3 is 17 amino acids long. This chain's CDR3 is CASSKDPGQKNTGELFF. In nucleotides, the CDR3 is TGCGCCAGCAGCAAAGACCCGGGACAGAAAAACACCGGGGAGCTGTTTTTT. Drawing the rest from reference TRBV5-1 and TRBJ2-2, the complete variable domain is KAGVTQTPRYLIKTRGQQVTLSCSPISGHRSVSWYQQTPGQGLQFLFEYFSETQRNKGNFPGRFSGRQFSNSRSEMNVSTLELGDSALYLCASSKDPGQKNTGELFFGEGSRLTVL.